The TCR beta chain described here comes from a study of T cells after yellow fever vaccination. At the level of the study: For low cell numbers, libraries were made with SMART-Seq v4 Ultra Low Input. Study conclusions and caveats: Overlap between CD4 and CD8 compartments was detected for a small share of clonotypes. In post-booster samples, most primary-vaccination clones reappeared (approximately 97% CD4, about 90% CD8).

This clonotype has a handful of counts. Its antigen remains unidentified. As TCR cDNA was made by 5'RACE template switching, a universal primer site and UMIs were added. MiXCR, applied by TCRdb to the 5' RACE reads, yields one record per CDR3 protein. The repertoire holds 300,000 to 400,000 distinct CDR3 sequences, with approximately 6% as singletons. The germline gives CDR1 SEHNR, CDR2 FQNEAQ (reference sequence). V shed 5 bases and J 0 bases; nucleotides not matched to a gene: 6. This CDR3 spans 15 amino acids. This receptor was taken from a young man who received the YFV17D yellow fever vaccine. Source: PBMCs, taken 5 days after the yellow fever booster vaccination. The chain employs TRBV7-9 and TRBJ2-7; 8 bases are a match to TRBD1. The CDR3 DNA reads TGTGCCAGCAGCCGGGGACAGGTAATCTCCTACGAGCAGTACTTC. The encoded protein is CASSRGQVISYEQYF.